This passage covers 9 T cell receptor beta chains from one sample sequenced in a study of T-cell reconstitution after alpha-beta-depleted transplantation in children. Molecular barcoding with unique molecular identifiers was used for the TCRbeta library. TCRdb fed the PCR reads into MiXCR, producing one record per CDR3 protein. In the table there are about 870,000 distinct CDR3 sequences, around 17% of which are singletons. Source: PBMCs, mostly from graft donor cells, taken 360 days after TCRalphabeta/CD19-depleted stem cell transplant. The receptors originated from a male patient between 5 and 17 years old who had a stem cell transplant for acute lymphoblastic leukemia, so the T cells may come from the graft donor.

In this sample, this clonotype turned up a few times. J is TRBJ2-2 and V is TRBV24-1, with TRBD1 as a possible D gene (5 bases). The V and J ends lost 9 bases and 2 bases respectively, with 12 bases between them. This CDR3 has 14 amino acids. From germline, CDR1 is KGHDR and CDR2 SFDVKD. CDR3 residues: CATAQGGNTGELFF. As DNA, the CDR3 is TGTGCCACCGCGCAGGGTGGTAACACCGGGGAGCTGTTTTTT.

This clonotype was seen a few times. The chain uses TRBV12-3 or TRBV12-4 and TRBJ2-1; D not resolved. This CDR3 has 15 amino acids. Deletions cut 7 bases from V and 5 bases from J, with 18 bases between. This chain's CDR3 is CASTTSAGVDNEQFF. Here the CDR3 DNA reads TGTGCCAGCACTACCAGCGCAGGTGTGGACAATGAGCAGTTCTTC.

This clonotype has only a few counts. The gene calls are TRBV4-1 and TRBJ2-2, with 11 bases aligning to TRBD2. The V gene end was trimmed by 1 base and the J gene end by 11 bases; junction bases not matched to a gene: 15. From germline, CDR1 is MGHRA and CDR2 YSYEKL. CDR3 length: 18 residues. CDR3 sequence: CASSQVPMGASGRSELFF. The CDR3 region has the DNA TGCGCCAGCAGCCAAGTTCCAATGGGGGCTAGCGGGAGGTCCGAGCTGTTTTTT.

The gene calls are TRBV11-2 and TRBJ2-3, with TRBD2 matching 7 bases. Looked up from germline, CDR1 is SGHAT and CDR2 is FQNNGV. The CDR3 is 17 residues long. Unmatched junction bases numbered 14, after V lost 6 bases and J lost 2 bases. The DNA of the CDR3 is TGTGCCAGCAGGACAGCATTGCGGGAGAGATCCACAGATACGCAGTATTTT. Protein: CASRTALRERSTDTQYF.

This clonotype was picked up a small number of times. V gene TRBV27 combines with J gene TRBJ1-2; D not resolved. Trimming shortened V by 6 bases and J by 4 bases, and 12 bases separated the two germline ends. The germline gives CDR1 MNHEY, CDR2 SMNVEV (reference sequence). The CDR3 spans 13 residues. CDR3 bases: TGTGCCAGCAGCGAGACCCACCGCTATGGCTACACCTTC. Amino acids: CASSETHRYGYTF.

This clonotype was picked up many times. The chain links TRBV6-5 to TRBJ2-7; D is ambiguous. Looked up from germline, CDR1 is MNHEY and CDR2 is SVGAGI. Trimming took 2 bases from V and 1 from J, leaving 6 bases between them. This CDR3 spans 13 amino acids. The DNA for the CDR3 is TGTGCCAGCAGTTACCGGAGTTCCTACGAGCAGTACTTC. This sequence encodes CASSYRSSYEQYF.

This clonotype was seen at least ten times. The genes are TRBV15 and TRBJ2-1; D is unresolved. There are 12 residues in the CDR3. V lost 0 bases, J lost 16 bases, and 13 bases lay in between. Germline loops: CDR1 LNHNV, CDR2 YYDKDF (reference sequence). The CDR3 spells CATSRDLFPGFF. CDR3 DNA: TGTGCCACCAGCAGAGATCTGTTCCCGGGCTTCTTC.

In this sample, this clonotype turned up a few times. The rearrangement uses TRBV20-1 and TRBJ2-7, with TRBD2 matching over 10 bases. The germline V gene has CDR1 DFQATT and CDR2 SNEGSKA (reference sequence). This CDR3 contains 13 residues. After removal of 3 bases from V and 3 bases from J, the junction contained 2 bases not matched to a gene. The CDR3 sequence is CSARRLAGYEQYF. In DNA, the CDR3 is TGCAGTGCTAGGCGACTAGCGGGCTACGAGCAGTACTTC.

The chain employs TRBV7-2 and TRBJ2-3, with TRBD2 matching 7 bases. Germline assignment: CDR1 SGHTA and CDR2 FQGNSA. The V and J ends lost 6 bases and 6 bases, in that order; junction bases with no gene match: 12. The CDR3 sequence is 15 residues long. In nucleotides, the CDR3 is TGTGCCAGCAGGCCCGGGACTACCAAGTGGGATACGCAGTATTTT. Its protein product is CASRPGTTKWDTQYF. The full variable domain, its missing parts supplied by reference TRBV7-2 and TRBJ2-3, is GAGVSQSPSNKVTEKGKDVELRCDPISGHTALYWYRQSLGQGLEFLIYFQGNSAPDKSGLPSDRFSAERTGGSVSTLTIQRTQQEDSAVYLCASRPGTTKWDTQYFGPGTRLTVL.